This T cell receptor beta chain was recorded in a study of cytomegalovirus exposure and HLA in healthy donors. For the study at large: Researchers previously reported finding 90 million to 120 million unique TCR beta sequences from about 200 million T cells. Study-wide results and limits: Most TCR sequences showed up rarely, but some public TCRs showed up in many donors.

In the case of this clone: The antigen is not known.

Germline values: CDR1 SGHRS, CDR2 YFSETQ. Trimming shortened V by 0 bases and J by 4 bases, and 9 bases separated the two germline ends. This CDR3 region has 14 residues. The PCR employed 60 Vbeta primers together with 13 Jbeta primers. The protocol was immunoSEQ multiplex PCR, while the TCRdb copy is restricted to in-frame clones and leaves out a portion. The profile shows about 130,000 clones, about 80% of them singletons. Donors showed nominal health when sampled, although they likely had unrecorded immune exposures. The chain uses TRBV5-1 and TRBJ2-3; maybe TRBD1 (6 bases). What was sequenced was PBMCs. The clonotype comes from a man aged 25-45 years in good health and CMV-seronegative. The CDR3 nucleotides read TGCGCCAGCAGCTTGGAACAGGGTGCAGATACGCAGTATTTT. Translating it yields CASSLEQGADTQYF.